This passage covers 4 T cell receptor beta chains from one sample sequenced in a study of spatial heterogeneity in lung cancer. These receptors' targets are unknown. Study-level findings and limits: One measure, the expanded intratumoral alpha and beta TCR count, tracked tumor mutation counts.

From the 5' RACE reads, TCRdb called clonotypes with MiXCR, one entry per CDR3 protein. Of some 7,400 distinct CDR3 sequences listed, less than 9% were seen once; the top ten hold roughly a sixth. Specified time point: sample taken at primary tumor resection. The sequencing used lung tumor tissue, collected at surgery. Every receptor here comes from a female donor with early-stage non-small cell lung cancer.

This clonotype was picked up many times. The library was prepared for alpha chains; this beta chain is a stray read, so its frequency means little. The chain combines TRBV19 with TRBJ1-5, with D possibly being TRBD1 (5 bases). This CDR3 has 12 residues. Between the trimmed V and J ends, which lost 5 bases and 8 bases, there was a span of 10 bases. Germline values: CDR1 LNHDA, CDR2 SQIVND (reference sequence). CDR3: CASSPWDEPQHF. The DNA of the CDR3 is TGTGCCAGTAGTCCCTGGGACGAGCCCCAGCATTTT.

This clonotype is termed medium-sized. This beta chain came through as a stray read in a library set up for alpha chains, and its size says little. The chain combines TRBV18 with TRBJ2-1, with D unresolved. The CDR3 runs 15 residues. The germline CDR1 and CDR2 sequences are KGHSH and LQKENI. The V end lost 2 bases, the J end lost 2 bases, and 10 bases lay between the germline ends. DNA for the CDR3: TGTGCCAGCTCACCAGGCGAGAGCACCTACAATGAGCAGTTCTTC. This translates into CASSPGESTYNEQFF.

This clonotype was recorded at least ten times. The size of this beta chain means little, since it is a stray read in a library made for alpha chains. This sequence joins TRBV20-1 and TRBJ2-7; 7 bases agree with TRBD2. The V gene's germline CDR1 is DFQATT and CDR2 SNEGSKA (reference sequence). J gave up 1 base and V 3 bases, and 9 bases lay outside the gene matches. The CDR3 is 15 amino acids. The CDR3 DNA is TGCAGTGCTAGTGCCCTCGGGACTACTTCCTACGAGCAGTACTTC. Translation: CSASALGTTSYEQYF.

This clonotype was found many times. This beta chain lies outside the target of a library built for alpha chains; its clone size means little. In nucleotides, the CDR3 is TGCAGTGCTCAGGGACTAGCGGGAGTACTTATTGAGCAGTTCTTC. Its protein is CSAQGLAGVLIEQFF. The chain employs TRBV20-1 and TRBJ2-1; 14 bases are a match to TRBD2. In germline, CDR1 is DFQATT, CDR2 SNEGSKA (reference sequence). V shed 5 bases, J shed 9 bases, and the junction held 9 bases outside the gene matches. This CDR3 has 15 residues.